This is a list of T cell receptor beta chains from one sample in a study of blood T cell repertoires in COVID-19. Repertoires were generated with immunoSEQ multiplex PCR, while TCRdb's copy carries only in-frame clones and drops some. In the table there are about 260,000 clones, about 87% of which are singletons. Sequenced material: peripheral blood. The receptors derive from a man aged 55 to 70 who had recovered from COVID-19. CDR3s include the opening cysteine and the closing phenylalanine or tryptophan. A D gene is named only where the DNA matches it firmly. Clone size is not always given. Where it is, it says once, few, many or a class for expanded clones.

cdr3_aa: CASSPRTGPRGKYF
cdr3_nt: TGTGCCAGCAGCCCTCGGACAGGTCCTAGAGGCAAGTACTTC
clone_size: .
j_call: TRBJ2-7
d_call: TRBD1
v_call: TRBV7-2

cdr3_aa: CASSLITGLSFYEQYF
cdr3_nt: TGTGCCAGCTCACTTATTACAGGGTTGTCTTTCTACGAGCAGTACTTC
clone_size: .
j_call: TRBJ2-7
d_call: .
v_call: TRBV18

cdr3_aa: CASSPPGWGEQFF
cdr3_nt: TGTGCCAGCAGTCCGCCGGGGTGGGGTGAGCAGTTCTTC
clone_size: .
j_call: TRBJ2-1
d_call: .
v_call: TRBV27

cdr3_aa: CASSSRPRGSPLHF
cdr3_nt: TGTGCCAGCAGTTCGCGTCCTAGGGGTTCACCCCTCCACTTT
clone_size: .
j_call: TRBJ1-6
d_call: .
v_call: TRBV27

cdr3_aa: CASSRGTGGSQPQHF
cdr3_nt: TGTGCCAGTAGTAGAGGGACAGGGGGTTCTCAGCCCCAGCATTTT
clone_size: few
j_call: TRBJ1-5
d_call: TRBD1
v_call: TRBV19

cdr3_aa: CASSQGEASEETQYF
cdr3_nt: TGTGCCAGCAGCCAAGGCGAAGCATCGGAGGAGACCCAGTACTTC
clone_size: once
j_call: TRBJ2-5
d_call: .
v_call: TRBV3-1/TRBV3-2

cdr3_aa: CASSPGGTQYF
cdr3_nt: TGTGCCAGCAGCCCAGGTGGTACGCAGTATTTT
clone_size: .
j_call: TRBJ2-3
d_call: .
v_call: TRBV9

cdr3_aa: CASSRTGAGSTDTQYF
cdr3_nt: TGTGCCAGCAGCCGCACAGGAGCGGGGAGCACAGATACGCAGTATTTT
clone_size: .
j_call: TRBJ2-3
d_call: TRBD2
v_call: TRBV4-2

cdr3_aa: CASSLKGTANEQFF
cdr3_nt: TGTGCCAGCAGCTTAAAAGGGACAGCGAATGAGCAGTTCTTC
clone_size: .
j_call: TRBJ2-1
d_call: TRBD1
v_call: TRBV7-6

cdr3_aa: CATHVGSYRSSLYGYTF
cdr3_nt: TGTGCCACCCACGTCGGCTCATACAGATCCTCACTCTATGGCTACACCTTC
clone_size: .
j_call: TRBJ1-2
d_call: .
v_call: TRBV19

cdr3_aa: CASSVGDRGNQPQHF
cdr3_nt: TGTGCCAGCAGTGTAGGGGACAGGGGAAATCAGCCCCAGCATTTT
clone_size: .
j_call: TRBJ1-5
d_call: TRBD1
v_call: TRBV25-1

cdr3_aa: CASSVDRGGTEAFF
cdr3_nt: TGTGCCAGCAGCGTCGACAGGGGTGGCACTGAAGCTTTCTTT
clone_size: .
j_call: TRBJ1-1
d_call: TRBD1
v_call: TRBV9

cdr3_aa: CASRTEYSPLHF
cdr3_nt: TGTGCCAGCAGAACAGAGTATTCACCCCTCCACTTT
clone_size: .
j_call: TRBJ1-6
d_call: .
v_call: TRBV7-3

cdr3_aa: CASSSQGWNTEAFF
cdr3_nt: TGTGCCAGCAGTTCCCAGGGGTGGAACACTGAAGCTTTCTTT
clone_size: .
j_call: TRBJ1-1
d_call: .
v_call: TRBV6-5

cdr3_aa: CASSHVATGVGNTIYF
cdr3_nt: TGTGCCAGCAGCCATGTCGCGACAGGGGTTGGAAACACCATATATTTT
clone_size: .
j_call: TRBJ1-3
d_call: TRBD1
v_call: TRBV14

cdr3_aa: CASSPWGHTNTGELFF
cdr3_nt: TGTGCCAGCAGCCCGTGGGGACACACGAACACCGGGGAGCTGTTTTTT
clone_size: .
j_call: TRBJ2-2
d_call: .
v_call: TRBV3-1/TRBV3-2

cdr3_aa: CASSYARGLYNEQFF
cdr3_nt: TGTGCCAGCAGTTACGCCAGGGGGTTATACAATGAGCAGTTCTTC
clone_size: .
j_call: TRBJ2-1
d_call: TRBD1
v_call: TRBV6-2/TRBV6-3

cdr3_aa: CASRVAGAISYEQYF
cdr3_nt: TGTGCCAGCCGAGTAGCGGGGGCGATATCCTACGAGCAGTACTTC
clone_size: .
j_call: TRBJ2-7
d_call: TRBD2
v_call: TRBV5-6

cdr3_aa: CASSFGQGEQYF
cdr3_nt: TGTGCCAGCAGTTTCGGACAGGGGGAGCAGTACTTC
clone_size: once
j_call: TRBJ2-7
d_call: TRBD1
v_call: TRBV6-2/TRBV6-3

cdr3_aa: CASRRTGRNQPQHF
cdr3_nt: TGTGCCAGCAGGAGGACAGGGCGGAATCAGCCCCAGCATTTT
clone_size: .
j_call: TRBJ1-5
d_call: TRBD1
v_call: TRBV2

cdr3_aa: CASSHEASTNEKLFF
cdr3_nt: TGTGCCAGCAGCCATGAGGCATCAACTAATGAAAAACTGTTTTTT
clone_size: .
j_call: TRBJ1-4
d_call: .
v_call: TRBV3-1/TRBV3-2

cdr3_aa: CASSIYQGAYYTF
cdr3_nt: TGTGCCAGCAGCATTTATCAGGGGGCCTACTACACCTTC
clone_size: .
j_call: TRBJ1-2
d_call: TRBD1
v_call: TRBV12-3/TRBV12-4

cdr3_aa: CASSDGGGQGQETQYF
cdr3_nt: TGTGCCAGCAGCGACGGTGGAGGACAGGGTCAAGAGACCCAGTACTTC
clone_size: .
j_call: TRBJ2-5
d_call: TRBD1
v_call: TRBV5-8

cdr3_aa: CSVEVFGQGSTDTQYF
cdr3_nt: TGCAGCGTTGAAGTTTTCGGACAGGGCTCCACAGATACGCAGTATTTT
clone_size: .
j_call: TRBJ2-3
d_call: TRBD1
v_call: TRBV29-1

cdr3_aa: CASSEVGTALGNQPQHF
cdr3_nt: TGTGCCAGCAGTGAAGTGGGGACAGCCCTCGGTAATCAGCCCCAGCATTTT
clone_size: .
j_call: TRBJ1-5
d_call: TRBD1
v_call: TRBV6-1

cdr3_aa: CASSARQGPYEQYF
cdr3_nt: TGTGCCAGCAGCGCCCGACAGGGACCCTACGAGCAGTACTTC
clone_size: .
j_call: TRBJ2-7
d_call: TRBD1
v_call: TRBV9

cdr3_aa: CASSQDRGSPEAFF
cdr3_nt: TGTGCCAGCAGCCAGGACAGGGGATCCCCTGAAGCTTTCTTT
clone_size: .
j_call: TRBJ1-1
d_call: TRBD1
v_call: TRBV6-5

cdr3_aa: CASSSLGRLGEKLFF
cdr3_nt: TGTGCCAGCAGCTCCCTCGGCAGGTTGGGTGAAAAACTGTTTTTT
clone_size: .
j_call: TRBJ1-4
d_call: .
v_call: TRBV7-8

cdr3_aa: CASSLGAFGARTDTQYF
cdr3_nt: TGTGCCAGCAGCTTAGGGGCCTTTGGGGCCCGCACAGATACGCAGTATTTT
clone_size: .
j_call: TRBJ2-3
d_call: .
v_call: TRBV11-2

cdr3_aa: CASSVGTGTNVQYF
cdr3_nt: TGTGCCAGCAGCGTAGGGACAGGTACTAACGTGCAGTACTTC
clone_size: .
j_call: TRBJ2-7
d_call: TRBD1
v_call: TRBV9

cdr3_aa: CASRRSGTGYEQYF
cdr3_nt: TGTGCCAGCAGACGCTCCGGGACAGGGTACGAGCAGTACTTC
clone_size: .
j_call: TRBJ2-7
d_call: TRBD1
v_call: TRBV28

cdr3_aa: CASSTSSRAGLNTEAFF
cdr3_nt: TGTGCCAGCAGCACCTCATCCAGGGCCGGATTGAACACTGAAGCTTTCTTT
clone_size: .
j_call: TRBJ1-1
d_call: .
v_call: TRBV9

cdr3_aa: CASSFRGGNEKLFF
cdr3_nt: TGTGCCAGCAGCTTCCGCGGGGGCAATGAAAAACTGTTTTTT
clone_size: .
j_call: TRBJ1-4
d_call: .
v_call: TRBV7-2

cdr3_aa: CASSIGKWALSYEQYF
cdr3_nt: TGTGCCAGTAGTATAGGGAAGTGGGCCCTCTCCTACGAGCAGTACTTC
clone_size: .
j_call: TRBJ2-7
d_call: .
v_call: TRBV19

cdr3_aa: CASSLDLLILTYEQYF
cdr3_nt: TGTGCCAGCAGCTTAGACCTACTAATTTTAACTTACGAGCAGTACTTC
clone_size: .
j_call: TRBJ2-7
d_call: .
v_call: TRBV11-2

cdr3_aa: CASSRDRGIGEQYF
cdr3_nt: TGTGCCAGCAGCCGGGACAGGGGAATCGGCGAGCAGTACTTC
clone_size: .
j_call: TRBJ2-7
d_call: TRBD1
v_call: TRBV14

cdr3_aa: CASSTGQGASLSYNEQFF
cdr3_nt: TGTGCCAGCAGCACGGGACAGGGAGCCTCCCTCTCCTACAATGAGCAGTTCTTC
clone_size: .
j_call: TRBJ2-1
d_call: TRBD1
v_call: TRBV9

cdr3_aa: CASGRDRGGESRTEAFF
cdr3_nt: TGCGCCAGCGGTAGGGACAGGGGTGGGGAGTCTAGAACTGAAGCTTTCTTT
clone_size: once
j_call: TRBJ1-1
d_call: TRBD1
v_call: TRBV5-1

cdr3_aa: CASSVEENRGPNTEAFF
cdr3_nt: TGTGCCAGCAGCGTAGAAGAGAACAGGGGGCCGAACACTGAAGCTTTCTTT
clone_size: .
j_call: TRBJ1-1
d_call: TRBD1
v_call: TRBV9

cdr3_aa: CASSIRFRQGINEKLFF
cdr3_nt: TGTGCCAGTAGTATTCGGTTTCGGCAGGGAATTAATGAAAAACTGTTTTTT
clone_size: .
j_call: TRBJ1-4
d_call: .
v_call: TRBV19

cdr3_aa: CASNGGNEQFF
cdr3_nt: TGTGCCAGCAACGGGGGCAATGAGCAGTTCTTC
clone_size: .
j_call: TRBJ2-1
d_call: .
v_call: TRBV2

cdr3_aa: CASSHKRNRGHYEQYF
cdr3_nt: TGTGCCAGTAGCCACAAAAGGAACAGGGGTCACTACGAGCAGTACTTC
clone_size: .
j_call: TRBJ2-7
d_call: TRBD1
v_call: TRBV19

cdr3_aa: CASSSLGTATNEKLFF
cdr3_nt: TGTGCCAGCAGCTCACTCGGGACAGCAACTAATGAAAAACTGTTTTTT
clone_size: .
j_call: TRBJ1-4
d_call: TRBD1
v_call: TRBV11-2

cdr3_aa: CAWSAQNTDTQYF
cdr3_nt: TGTGCCTGGAGCGCACAGAACACAGATACGCAGTATTTT
clone_size: .
j_call: TRBJ2-3
d_call: .
v_call: TRBV30

cdr3_aa: CASSPWSGVSNEAFF
cdr3_nt: TGTGCCAGCAGCCCCTGGAGTGGAGTATCGAATGAAGCTTTCTTT
clone_size: .
j_call: TRBJ1-1
d_call: .
v_call: TRBV2

cdr3_aa: CAWILTGDTEAFF
cdr3_nt: TGTGCCTGGATCCTGACAGGGGACACTGAAGCTTTCTTT
clone_size: .
j_call: TRBJ1-1
d_call: TRBD1
v_call: TRBV30

cdr3_aa: CASSLVGGGQETQYF
cdr3_nt: TGTGCCAGCAGCTTAGTGGGCGGGGGGCAAGAGACCCAGTACTTC
clone_size: .
j_call: TRBJ2-5
d_call: TRBD2
v_call: TRBV7-2

cdr3_aa: CASRKLAGNTGELFF
cdr3_nt: TGTGCCAGCAGAAAACTAGCGGGGAACACCGGGGAGCTGTTTTTT
clone_size: .
j_call: TRBJ2-2
d_call: TRBD2
v_call: TRBV2

cdr3_aa: CASSYGTPRYGYTF
cdr3_nt: TGTGCCAGCAGTTACGGGACACCCCGCTATGGCTACACCTTC
clone_size: .
j_call: TRBJ1-2
d_call: .
v_call: TRBV6-5

cdr3_aa: CASSRGLAGAYEQYF
cdr3_nt: TGTGCCAGCAGCCGGGGTCTGGCAGGGGCCTACGAGCAGTACTTC
clone_size: .
j_call: TRBJ2-7
d_call: .
v_call: TRBV4-2

cdr3_aa: CASSSRLGTDTQYF
cdr3_nt: TGTGCCAGCAGTTCGCGACTAGGCACAGATACGCAGTATTTT
clone_size: once
j_call: TRBJ2-3
d_call: .
v_call: TRBV2

cdr3_aa: CAWSVLFVEAFF
cdr3_nt: TGTGCCTGGAGTGTACTCTTTGTTGAAGCTTTCTTT
clone_size: .
j_call: TRBJ1-1
d_call: .
v_call: TRBV30

cdr3_aa: CASSSRGLRGGYTF
cdr3_nt: TGTGCCAGCAGTAGTCGGGGACTACGGGGGGGCTACACCTTC
clone_size: .
j_call: TRBJ1-2
d_call: .
v_call: TRBV27

cdr3_aa: CASSLVDRGSPLHF
cdr3_nt: TGTGCCAGCAGCTTAGTGGACCGGGGTTCACCCCTCCACTTT
clone_size: .
j_call: TRBJ1-6
d_call: .
v_call: TRBV7-2

cdr3_aa: CASSEWGRNYGYTF
cdr3_nt: TGTGCCAGCAGTGAATGGGGCAGGAACTATGGCTACACCTTC
clone_size: .
j_call: TRBJ1-2
d_call: .
v_call: TRBV25-1

cdr3_aa: CASSWATPKYNEQFF
cdr3_nt: TGTGCCAGCAGCTGGGCAACCCCTAAGTACAATGAGCAGTTCTTC
clone_size: .
j_call: TRBJ2-1
d_call: .
v_call: TRBV5-4